The 6 T cell receptor beta chains below all came from one sample that was sequenced in a study of shared clonotypes between healthy human individuals. CD8 cells classed as naive were CD45RO-negative and positively selected for CCR7, excluding terminally differentiated effector memory CD45RA+ cells. Sequencing used immunoSEQ multiplex PCR; TCRdb keeps in-frame clones, though not all of them. Of millions of clones in the sample, 90% to 95% were seen once. Source material: naive CD8+ T cells from PBMCs. These receptors came from a man aged 18 to 30 in good health. Some clones in this sample may be carry-over from other donors' samples.

The CDR3 reads CARSHLERQGYTEAFF. In DNA, the CDR3 is TGTGCCAGAAGCCACCTCGAGAGACAGGGATACACTGAAGCTTTCTTT. This chain uses TRBV5-3 with TRBJ1-1; 7 bases are a match to TRBD1. TRBV5-3 is placed among ORFs of uncertain function. The CDR3 is made up of 16 amino acids. The V segment lost 4 bases and the J segment 3 bases; nucleotides outside the gene matches: 12.

This clone was recorded once. V usage is TRBV29-1 and J usage is TRBJ2-5, with D tentatively TRBD2 (5 bases). The CDR3 runs 14 residues. V was clipped by 5 bases and J by 11 bases, with 24 bases between them. The germline V gene encodes CDR1 SQVTM and CDR2 ANQGSEA. This CDR3 is CSVPHETEHGEQYF. The CDR3 DNA follows: TGCAGCGTTCCACACGAGACTGAACATGGGGAGCAGTACTTC.

The chain is built from TRBV4-2 and TRBJ1-5, with D maybe TRBD1 (5 bases). Germline V gene sequence: CDR1 LGHNA, CDR2 YNFKEQ. This CDR3 spans 17 amino acids. Between the trimmed V and J ends, which lost 0 bases and 1 base, there was a span of 13 bases. CDR3 in amino acids: CASSQDYRGGSNQPQHF. The CDR3, as DNA: TGTGCCAGCAGCCAAGACTACCGGGGGGGAAGCAATCAGCCCCAGCATTTT.

Written as DNA, the CDR3 is TGTGCCAGCAGCCGACAGGGGGCATTACTAGAGACCCAGTACTTC. This encodes CASSRQGALLETQYF. The rearrangement links TRBV27 to TRBJ2-5; 10 nucleotides agree with TRBD1. The trim removed 6 bases at V and 4 bases at J, leaving 8 bases unmatched. From germline, CDR1 is MNHEY and CDR2 SMNVEV (reference sequence). This CDR3 is built from 15 residues.

On this clone itself: Within the sample, other DNA sequences also encode this same CDR3. CDR3 region: CASSEGTGQETQYF. Written as DNA, the CDR3 is TGTGCCAGCAGCGAGGGGACAGGGCAGGAGACCCAGTACTTC. V gene TRBV9 combines with J gene TRBJ2-5; 9 bases align to TRBD1. The germline CDR1 and CDR2 sequences are SGDLS and YYNGEE. The ends lost 3 bases at V and 5 bases at J; junction bases unmatched: 5. The CDR3 sequence is 14 residues long.

This clone appeared a single time. This same CDR3 is encoded by further DNA sequences in the sample. The chain combines TRBV27 with TRBJ2-7, with TRBD2 matching 7 bases. This CDR3 is built from 14 residues. V lost 2 bases to trimming and J lost 2 bases; unmatched junction nucleotides: 3. Germline CDR1 is MNHEY and CDR2 is SMNVEV (reference sequence). CDR3 DNA sequence: TGTGCCAGCAGTTTACGGGGGGAGACCTACGAGCAGTACTTC. Amino acids: CASSLRGETYEQYF.